The clone carrying this T cell receptor beta chain was observed at least ten times. These data originate in a study of spatial heterogeneity in lung cancer. As for the study in general: Alpha-chain sequences were consistently detected in smaller numbers than beta-chain sequences. On average, each unique TCR and UMI combination appeared more than ten times in raw reads.

The time point is: sample taken at primary tumor resection. The donors, fewer than 95 patients with untreated early-stage non-small cell lung cancer, provided the samples. The input material, whole RNA from tumor, nontumor lung or frozen PBMC, was sequenced unsorted. One entry per CDR3 protein, called by TCRdb with MiXCR from the 5' RACE reads. The sample lists some 40,000 distinct CDR3 sequences; 3.1% were seen once. The sample was normal lung tissue next to the tumor, taken at surgery. The clonotype originates from a male donor with early-stage non-small cell lung cancer.

Here the CDR3 DNA reads TGTGCCAGCAGACCGGGACTAGCGGGAGCGAATGAGCAGTTCTTC. It codes for CASRPGLAGANEQFF. This chain uses TRBV2 with TRBJ2-1; 14 nucleotides align to TRBD2. The CDR3 totals 15 residues. The trim removed 6 bases at V and 7 bases at J, leaving 5 bases unmatched. Germline V lookup: CDR1 SNHLY, CDR2 FYNNEI.